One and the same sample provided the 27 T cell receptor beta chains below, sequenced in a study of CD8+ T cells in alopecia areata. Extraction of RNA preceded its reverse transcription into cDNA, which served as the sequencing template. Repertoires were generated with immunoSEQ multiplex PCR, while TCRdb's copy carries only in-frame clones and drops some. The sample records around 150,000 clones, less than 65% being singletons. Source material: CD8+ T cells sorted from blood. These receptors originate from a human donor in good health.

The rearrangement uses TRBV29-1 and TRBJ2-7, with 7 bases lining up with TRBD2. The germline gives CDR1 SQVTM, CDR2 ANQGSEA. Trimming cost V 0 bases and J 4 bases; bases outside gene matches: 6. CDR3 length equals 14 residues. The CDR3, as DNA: TGCAGCGTTGAAGATGGGGGAGGGGCTTACGAGCAGTACTTC. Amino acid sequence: CSVEDGGGAYEQYF.

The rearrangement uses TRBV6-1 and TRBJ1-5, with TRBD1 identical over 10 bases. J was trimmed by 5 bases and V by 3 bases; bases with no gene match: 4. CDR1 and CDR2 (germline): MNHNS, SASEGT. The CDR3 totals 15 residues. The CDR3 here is CASSDPGQGHQPQHF. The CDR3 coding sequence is TGTGCCAGCAGTGATCCGGGACAGGGGCATCAGCCCCAGCATTTT.

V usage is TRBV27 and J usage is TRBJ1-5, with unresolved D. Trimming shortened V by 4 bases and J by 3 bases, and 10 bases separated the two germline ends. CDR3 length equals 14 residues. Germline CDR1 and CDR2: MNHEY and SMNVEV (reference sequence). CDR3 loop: CASSSLSPNQPQHF. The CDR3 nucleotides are TGTGCCAGCAGTTCTCTCTCCCCCAATCAGCCCCAGCATTTT.

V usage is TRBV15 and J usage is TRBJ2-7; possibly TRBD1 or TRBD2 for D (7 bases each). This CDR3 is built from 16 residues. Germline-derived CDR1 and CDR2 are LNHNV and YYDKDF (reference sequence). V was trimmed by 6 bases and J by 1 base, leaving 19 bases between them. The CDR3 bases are TGTGCCACCAGGGCTAGCGGAGGGGGCCCGTCCTACGAGCAGTACTTC. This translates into CATRASGGGPSYEQYF.

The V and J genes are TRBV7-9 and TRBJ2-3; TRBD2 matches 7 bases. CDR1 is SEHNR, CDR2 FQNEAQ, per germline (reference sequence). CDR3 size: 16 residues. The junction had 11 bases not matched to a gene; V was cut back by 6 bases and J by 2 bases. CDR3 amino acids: CASSPPAGADTDTQYF. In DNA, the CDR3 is TGTGCCAGCAGTCCCCCGGCGGGAGCTGACACAGATACGCAGTATTTT.

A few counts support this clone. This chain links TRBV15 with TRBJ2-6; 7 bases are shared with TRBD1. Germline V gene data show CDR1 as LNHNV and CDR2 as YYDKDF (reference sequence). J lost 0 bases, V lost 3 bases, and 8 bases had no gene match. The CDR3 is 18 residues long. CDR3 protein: CATSSRQGRVSGANVLTF. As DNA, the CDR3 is TGTGCCACCAGCAGCAGACAGGGAAGGGTCTCTGGGGCCAACGTCCTGACTTTC. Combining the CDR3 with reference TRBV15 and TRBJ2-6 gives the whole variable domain DAMVIQNPRYQVTQFGKPVTLSCSQTLNHNVMYWYQQKSSQAPKLLFHYYDKDFNNEADTPDNFQSRRPNTSFCFLDIRSPGLGDTAMYLCATSSRQGRVSGANVLTFGAGSRLTVL.

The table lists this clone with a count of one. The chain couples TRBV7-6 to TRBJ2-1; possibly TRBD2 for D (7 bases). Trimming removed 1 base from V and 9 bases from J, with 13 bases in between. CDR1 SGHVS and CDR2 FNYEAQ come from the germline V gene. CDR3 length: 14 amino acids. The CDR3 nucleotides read TGTGCCAGCAGCTTAGGTTCGGGGGGCTTTGAGCAGTTCTTC. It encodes CASSLGSGGFEQFF.

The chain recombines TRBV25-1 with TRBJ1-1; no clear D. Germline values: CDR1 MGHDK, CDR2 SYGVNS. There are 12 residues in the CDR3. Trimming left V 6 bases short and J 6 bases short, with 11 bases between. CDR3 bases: TGTGCCAGCAGACCGGCCAGCGCTGAAGCTTTCTTT. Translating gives CASRPASAEAFF.

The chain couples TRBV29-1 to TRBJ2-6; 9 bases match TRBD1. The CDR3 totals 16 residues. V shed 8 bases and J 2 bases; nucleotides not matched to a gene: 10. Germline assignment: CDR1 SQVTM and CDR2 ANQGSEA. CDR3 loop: CSYRTGDAAGANVLTF. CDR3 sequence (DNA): TGCAGCTACCGGACAGGGGATGCTGCTGGGGCCAACGTCCTGACTTTC.

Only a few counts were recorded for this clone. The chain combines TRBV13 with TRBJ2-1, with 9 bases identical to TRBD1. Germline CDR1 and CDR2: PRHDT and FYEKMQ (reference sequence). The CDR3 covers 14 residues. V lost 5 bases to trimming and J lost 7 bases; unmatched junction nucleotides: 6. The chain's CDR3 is CASSRGTGPNEQFF. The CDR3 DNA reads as TGTGCCAGCAGCCGGGGGACAGGGCCTAATGAGCAGTTCTTC.

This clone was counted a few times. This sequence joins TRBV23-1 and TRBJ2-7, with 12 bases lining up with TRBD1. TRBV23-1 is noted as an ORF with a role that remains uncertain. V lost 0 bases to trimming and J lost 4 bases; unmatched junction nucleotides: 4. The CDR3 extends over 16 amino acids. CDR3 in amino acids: CASSQSGTGGGYEQYF. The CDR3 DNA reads TGCGCCAGCAGTCAATCCGGGACAGGGGGCGGTTACGAGCAGTACTTC.

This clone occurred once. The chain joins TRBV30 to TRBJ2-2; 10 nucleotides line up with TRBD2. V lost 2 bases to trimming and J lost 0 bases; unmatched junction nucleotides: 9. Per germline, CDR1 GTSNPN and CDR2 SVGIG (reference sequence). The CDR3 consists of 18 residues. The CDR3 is CAWSPATTSGSNTGELFF. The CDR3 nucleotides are TGTGCCTGGAGTCCCGCGACGACTAGCGGGTCGAACACCGGGGAGCTGTTTTTT.

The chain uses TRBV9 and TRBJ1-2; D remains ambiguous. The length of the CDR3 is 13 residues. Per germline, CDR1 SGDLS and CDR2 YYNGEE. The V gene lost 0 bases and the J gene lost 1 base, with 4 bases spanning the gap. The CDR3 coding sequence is TGTGCCAGCAGCGTAGGAGGTAACTATGGCTACACCTTC. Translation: CASSVGGNYGYTF.

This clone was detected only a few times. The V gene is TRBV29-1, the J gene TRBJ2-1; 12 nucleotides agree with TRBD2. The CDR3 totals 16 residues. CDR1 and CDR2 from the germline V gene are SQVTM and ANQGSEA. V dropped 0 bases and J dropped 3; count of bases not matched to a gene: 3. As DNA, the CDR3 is TGCAGCGTTGAAGATGAACTAGCGGGAGGCTACAATGAGCAGTTCTTC. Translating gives CSVEDELAGGYNEQFF.

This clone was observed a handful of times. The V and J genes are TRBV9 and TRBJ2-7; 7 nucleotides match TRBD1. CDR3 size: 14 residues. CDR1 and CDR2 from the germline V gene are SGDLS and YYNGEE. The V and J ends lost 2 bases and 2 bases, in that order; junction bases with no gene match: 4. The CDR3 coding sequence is TGTGCCAGCAGCGTCGATGACAGGGCCTACGAGCAGTACTTC. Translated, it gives CASSVDDRAYEQYF.

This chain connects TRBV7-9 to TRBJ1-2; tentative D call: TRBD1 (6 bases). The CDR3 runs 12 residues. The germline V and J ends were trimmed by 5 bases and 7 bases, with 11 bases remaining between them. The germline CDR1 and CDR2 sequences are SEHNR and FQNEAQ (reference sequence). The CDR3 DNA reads TGTGCCAGCAGCGCCGACAGGCTTGGCTACACCTTC. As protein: CASSADRLGYTF.

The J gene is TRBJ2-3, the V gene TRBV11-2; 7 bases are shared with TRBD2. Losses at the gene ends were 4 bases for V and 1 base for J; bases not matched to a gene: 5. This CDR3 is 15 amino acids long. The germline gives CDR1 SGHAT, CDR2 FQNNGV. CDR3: CASSYGLDGTDTQYF. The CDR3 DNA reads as TGTGCCAGCAGCTACGGACTAGATGGCACAGATACGCAGTATTTT.

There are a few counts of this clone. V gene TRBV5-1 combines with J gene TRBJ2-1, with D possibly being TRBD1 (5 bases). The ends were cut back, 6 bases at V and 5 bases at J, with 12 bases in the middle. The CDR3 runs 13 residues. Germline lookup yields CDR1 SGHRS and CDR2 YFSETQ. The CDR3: CASTPGLDNEQFF. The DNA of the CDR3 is TGCGCCAGCACCCCAGGGTTAGACAATGAGCAGTTCTTC.

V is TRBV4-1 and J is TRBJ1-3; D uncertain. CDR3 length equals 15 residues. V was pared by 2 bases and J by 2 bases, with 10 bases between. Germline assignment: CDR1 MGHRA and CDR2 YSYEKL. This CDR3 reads CASSQLGFPGNTIYF. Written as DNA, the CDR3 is TGCGCCAGCAGCCAATTGGGGTTCCCTGGAAACACCATATATTTT.

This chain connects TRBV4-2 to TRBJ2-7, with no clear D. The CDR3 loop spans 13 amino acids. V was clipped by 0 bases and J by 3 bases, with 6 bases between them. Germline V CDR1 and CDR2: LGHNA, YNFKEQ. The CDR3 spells CASSQDVHYEQYF. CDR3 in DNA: TGTGCCAGCAGCCAAGATGTCCACTACGAGCAGTACTTC.

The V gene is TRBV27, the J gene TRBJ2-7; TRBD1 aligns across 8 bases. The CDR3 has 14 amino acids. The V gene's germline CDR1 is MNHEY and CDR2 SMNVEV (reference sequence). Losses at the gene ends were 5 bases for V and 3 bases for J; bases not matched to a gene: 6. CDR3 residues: CASSLGQGIYEQYF. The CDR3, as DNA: TGTGCCAGCAGTCTAGGACAGGGCATCTACGAGCAGTACTTC.

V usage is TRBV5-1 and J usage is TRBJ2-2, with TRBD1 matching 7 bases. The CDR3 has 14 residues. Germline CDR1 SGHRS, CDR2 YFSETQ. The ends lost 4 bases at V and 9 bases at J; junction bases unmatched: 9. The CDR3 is CASSLGQEGRELFF. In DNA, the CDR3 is TGCGCCAGCAGCCTCGGACAGGAAGGTCGGGAGCTGTTTTTT.

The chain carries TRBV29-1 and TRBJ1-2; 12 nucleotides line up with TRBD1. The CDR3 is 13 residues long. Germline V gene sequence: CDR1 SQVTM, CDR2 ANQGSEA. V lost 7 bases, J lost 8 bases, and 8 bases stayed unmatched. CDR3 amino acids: CSAVTGTGGGYTF. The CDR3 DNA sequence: TGCAGCGCGGTGACCGGGACAGGGGGCGGCTACACCTTC.

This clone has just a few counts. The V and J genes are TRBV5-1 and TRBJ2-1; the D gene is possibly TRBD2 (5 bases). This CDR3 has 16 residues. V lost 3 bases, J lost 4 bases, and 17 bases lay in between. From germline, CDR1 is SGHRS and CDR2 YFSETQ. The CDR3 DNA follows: TGCGCCAGCAGCTGGCCTGGGAGACCTCATTACAATGAGCAGTTCTTC. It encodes CASSWPGRPHYNEQFF.

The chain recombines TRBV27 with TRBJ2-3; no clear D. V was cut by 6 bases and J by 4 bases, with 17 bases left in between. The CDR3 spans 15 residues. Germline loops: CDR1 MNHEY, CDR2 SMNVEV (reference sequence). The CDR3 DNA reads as TGTGCCAGCAGCTTACTCAACCCACGGGCAGATACGCAGTATTTT. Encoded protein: CASSLLNPRADTQYF.

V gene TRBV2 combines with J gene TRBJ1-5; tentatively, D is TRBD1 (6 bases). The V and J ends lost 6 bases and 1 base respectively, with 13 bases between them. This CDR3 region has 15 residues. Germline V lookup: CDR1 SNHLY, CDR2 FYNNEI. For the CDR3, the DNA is TGTGCCAGCAGGGGGGGGCTGAGGAGCAATCAGCCCCAGCATTTT. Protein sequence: CASRGGLRSNQPQHF.

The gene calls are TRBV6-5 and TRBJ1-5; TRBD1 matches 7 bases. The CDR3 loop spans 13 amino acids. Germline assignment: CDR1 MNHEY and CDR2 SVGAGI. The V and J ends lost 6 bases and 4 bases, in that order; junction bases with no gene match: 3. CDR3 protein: CASRTGLNQPQHF. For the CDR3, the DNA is TGTGCCAGCAGGACAGGGTTAAATCAGCCCCAGCATTTT.